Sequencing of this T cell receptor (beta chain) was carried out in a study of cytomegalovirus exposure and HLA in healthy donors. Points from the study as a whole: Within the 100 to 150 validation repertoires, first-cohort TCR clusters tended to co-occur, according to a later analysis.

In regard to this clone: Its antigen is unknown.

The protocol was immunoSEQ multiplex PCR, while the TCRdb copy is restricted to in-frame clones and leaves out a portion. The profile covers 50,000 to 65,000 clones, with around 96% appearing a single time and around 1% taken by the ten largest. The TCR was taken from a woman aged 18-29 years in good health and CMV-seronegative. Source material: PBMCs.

The CDR3 region has the DNA TGTGCTAGTGGTCTCGCCTACAATGAGCAGTTCTTC. It yields the protein CASGLAYNEQFF. This rearrangement joins TRBV12-5 to TRBJ2-1; D is undetermined. Trimming cost V 5 bases and J 2 bases, with 4 bases left between them. The CDR3 length is 12 residues. CDR1 and CDR2 (germline): LGHNT, FRNRAP.